These T cell receptor beta chains were read from a single sample in a study of cytomegalovirus exposure and HLA in healthy donors. Only in-frame clones appear in the TCRdb table, and some are missing; sequencing was by immunoSEQ multiplex PCR. Here the sample spans 75,000 to 90,000 clones, 90% to 96% being singletons. Sequenced: PBMCs. The receptors stem from a man younger than 35 in good health and CMV-seropositive. Each CDR3 is given with its conserved first and last residue. The D gene is left open where the match is weak. Size is stated for part of the rows, as once, few or many counts, or as a class when the clone is expanded.

size	length	V	D	J	DNA	CDR3
-	17	TRBV28	-	TRBJ2-5	TGTGCCAGCAGTTTCCCCTGGGGAAGCGCGGACAAAGAGACCCAGTACTTC	CASSFPWGSADKETQYF
-	12	TRBV10-2	-	TRBJ1-2	TGCGCCAGCAGTGAAAGGACAGAAGGCTACACCTTC	CASSERTEGYTF
-	14	TRBV28	TRBD1	TRBJ2-7	TGTGCCAGCCTAGACAGGGCGGATTTTGACGAGCAGTACTTC	CASLDRADFDEQYF
-	15	TRBV6-5	TRBD1	TRBJ2-7	TGTGCCAGCAGTTTACACGGACAGGGTAGTAGCGAGCAGTACTTC	CASSLHGQGSSEQYF
-	17	TRBV7-8	-	TRBJ2-5	TGTGCCAGCAGCCCCCCTCGCGGGCGCAGCCACCAAGAGACCCAGTACTTC	CASSPPRGRSHQETQYF
once	15	TRBV11-3	TRBD2	TRBJ2-2	TGTGCCAGCAGCTCACTAGCGGGAGGCACCGGGGAGCTGTTTTTT	CASSSLAGGTGELFF
-	12	TRBV5-1	-	TRBJ2-5	TGCGCCAGCAGCTTGACGGGAGAGACCCAGTACTTC	CASSLTGETQYF
-	14	TRBV7-2	TRBD1	TRBJ2-5	TGTGCCAGCAGCTTAGGGACAGGCCAAGAGACCCAGTACTTC	CASSLGTGQETQYF
-	15	TRBV19	TRBD1	TRBJ1-5	TGTGCCAGTAGTTCGGGAACAGGGGGCGGACAGCCCCAGCATTTT	CASSSGTGGGQPQHF
-	14	TRBV5-1	TRBD1	TRBJ1-1	TGCGCCAGCAGTAGGACAGGAGCTAACACTGAAGCTTTCTTT	CASSRTGANTEAFF
-	15	TRBV6-5	TRBD1	TRBJ1-2	TGTGCCAGCAGTGCTGGTGGGACAGTGATATATGGCTACACCTTC	CASSAGGTVIYGYTF
-	13	TRBV7-8	-	TRBJ1-1	TGTGCCAGCAGCTTAGAAGTCCGGACTGAAGCTTTCTTT	CASSLEVRTEAFF
once	15	TRBV7-9	TRBD2	TRBJ2-7	TGTGCCAGCAGCCTAGCGGGCAGGGCCCCCTACGAGCAGTACTTC	CASSLAGRAPYEQYF
-	18	TRBV5-4	TRBD1	TRBJ2-6	TGTGCCAGCAGCTTGGATGTACAGGGGGCGTCTGGGGCCAACGTCCTGACTTTC	CASSLDVQGASGANVLTF
-	14	TRBV12-1	-	TRBJ2-7	TGTGCCAGCTTCCGACTAGCGGGAGATGGCGAGCAGTACTTC	CASFRLAGDGEQYF
-	16	TRBV28	TRBD2	TRBJ2-2	TGTGCCAGCAGTCCGCCCGGCGGGAGGGTTACCGGGGAGCTGTTTTTT	CASSPPGGRVTGELFF
-	16	TRBV6-6	-	TRBJ1-4	TGTGCCAGCAGTTACCACCGACAGACAACTAATGAAAAACTGTTTTTT	CASSYHRQTTNEKLFF
-	14	TRBV9	-	TRBJ1-5	TGTGCCAGCAGCCAAGAGTTGTCCGGTCAGCCCCAGCATTTT	CASSQELSGQPQHF
-	16	TRBV15	-	TRBJ1-2	TGTGCCACCAGCAGAGCCACAGGGCTAAGAAACTATGGCTACACCTTC	CATSRATGLRNYGYTF
-	15	TRBV11-2	-	TRBJ1-2	TGTGCCAGCAGCCGACCCAGGGAAACAAACTATGGCTACACCTTC	CASSRPRETNYGYTF
once	13	TRBV19	-	TRBJ1-2	TGTGCCAGTACCACGCGGGGTCCGTTTGGCTACACCTTC	CASTTRGPFGYTF
-	14	TRBV7-9	TRBD2	TRBJ2-3	TGTGCCAGCAGCCTTAGCGGGAGTATCGTTACGCAGTATTTT	CASSLSGSIVTQYF
-	13	TRBV4-1	-	TRBJ2-1	TGCGCCAGCAGCCAAGTAAAAGCCAATGAGCAGTTCTTC	CASSQVKANEQFF
-	15	TRBV13	-	TRBJ1-5	TGTGCCAGCAGCTCTAGGGGGAAAAGCAATCAGCCCCAGCATTTT	CASSSRGKSNQPQHF
-	16	TRBV7-8	-	TRBJ2-2	TGTGCCAGCAGCTTTGATGGAGGGAGAAACACCGGGGAGCTGTTTTTT	CASSFDGGRNTGELFF
-	14	TRBV11-3	-	TRBJ2-1	TGTGCCAGCAGCTTAGCTAGGGGCTACAATGAGCAGTTCTTC	CASSLARGYNEQFF
-	16	TRBV21-1	-	TRBJ2-7	TGTGCCAGCAGCAAGTTAACAGGGGGCTCGTCCTACGAGCAGTACTTC	CASSKLTGGSSYEQYF
-	12	TRBV7-9	-	TRBJ2-7	TGTGCCAGCAGCCTCCAGGACTACGAGCAGTACTTC	CASSLQDYEQYF
-	16	TRBV9	TRBD2	TRBJ2-3	TGTGCCAGCAGCGTAGCGGCTAGCGGGGGCACAGATACGCAGTATTTT	CASSVAASGGTDTQYF
-	11	TRBV27	-	TRBJ2-5	TGTGCCAGCCAGGGTGGAGAGACCCAGTACTTC	CASQGGETQYF
-	15	TRBV10-3	TRBD2	TRBJ2-3	TGTGCCATCAGTGATCAAGCGGGAGGGACAGATACGCAGTATTTT	CAISDQAGGTDTQYF
-	15	TRBV27	-	TRBJ2-7	TGTGCCAGCAGTTCCCCGGAGGCGAATTCCTACGAGCAGTACTTC	CASSSPEANSYEQYF
-	15	TRBV27	TRBD1	TRBJ1-2	TGTGCCAGCAGTTTAAGACAGGGGCTAATGGATGGCTACACCTTC	CASSLRQGLMDGYTF
-	17	TRBV11-2	-	TRBJ2-2	TGTGCCAGCAGCTTAGATCTTGTACAGGGGGGGACCGGGGAGCTGTTTTTT	CASSLDLVQGGTGELFF
-	16	TRBV5-1	TRBD1	TRBJ2-2	TGCGCCAGCAAGGTCTCGGACAGGGCTTATCCCGGGGAGCTGTTTTTT	CASKVSDRAYPGELFF
-	14	TRBV21-1	-	TRBJ2-7	TGTGCCAGCAGCGAAAGACAGGGGAGGGACGAGCAGTACTTC	CASSERQGRDEQYF
-	13	TRBV14	TRBD2	TRBJ2-1	TGTGCCAGCAGCACGGGAGGTGGCAATGAGCAGTTCTTC	CASSTGGGNEQFF
-	13	TRBV11-3	-	TRBJ2-1	TGTGCCAGCAGCCCACGGGGCTACAATGAGCAGTTCTTC	CASSPRGYNEQFF
-	15	TRBV2	-	TRBJ1-4	TGTGCCAGTAAGAATAGTGCAGGGTCTAATGAAAAACTGTTTTTT	CASKNSAGSNEKLFF
-	15	TRBV10-3	TRBD2	TRBJ2-1	TGTGCCATCAGAGATAGCGGGAGTCCCTACAATGAGCAGTTCTTC	CAIRDSGSPYNEQFF
-	15	TRBV15	-	TRBJ2-3	TGTGCCACCAGCGAGGGGGGGGTAAACACAGATACGCAGTATTTT	CATSEGGVNTDTQYF
-	15	TRBV11-3	-	TRBJ2-3	TGTGCCAGCAGCTCCCGGCAGGGTCCCACAGATACGCAGTATTTT	CASSSRQGPTDTQYF